Listed below are T cell receptor beta chains from one sample, sequenced in a study of blood T cell repertoires in COVID-19. Libraries were prepared by immunoSEQ multiplex PCR; TCRdb keeps only in-frame clonotypes and omits some of them. The repertoire holds more than 200,000 clones, with under 90% as singletons. Input material: PBMCs or T cells enriched from blood (not recorded which). The receptors stem from a man aged 35-49 years who had recovered from COVID-19. Both conserved end residues are trimmed from each CDR3.

v_call: TRBV11-2; cdr3_aa: ASSLASGGHNEQF
v_call: TRBV11-2; cdr3_aa: ASSLVGAYEKLF
v_call: TRBV6-2/TRBV6-3; cdr3_aa: ASSYRTGTFRNTEAF
v_call: TRBV19; cdr3_aa: ASSDKIAGYSYEQY
v_call: TRBV11-2; cdr3_aa: ASSLGLADYTQY
v_call: TRBV2; cdr3_aa: ASSRSVEETQY
v_call: TRBV12-3/TRBV12-4; cdr3_aa: ASSVYYEQY
v_call: TRBV10-3; cdr3_aa: AISSGTPNEQF
v_call: TRBV11-3; cdr3_aa: ASSPLGTVNTGELF
v_call: TRBV27; cdr3_aa: ASSTTSGVLTDTQY
v_call: TRBV18; cdr3_aa: ASSPGFGGTIY
v_call: TRBV4-1; cdr3_aa: ASSQLHMVSGEQY
v_call: TRBV4-1; cdr3_aa: ASSQGTSGPYTQY
v_call: TRBV6-1; cdr3_aa: ASGDRAPVNTGELF
v_call: TRBV20-1; cdr3_aa: SARSGDEQF
v_call: TRBV19; cdr3_aa: ASSPTAGYEQY
v_call: TRBV19; cdr3_aa: ASGGQGAYGYT
v_call: TRBV11-2; cdr3_aa: ASSGGLAGGPADTQY
v_call: TRBV6-5; cdr3_aa: ASSYSPRGPEETQY